Below are 25 T cell receptor beta chains sequenced from a single sample in a study of T-cell memory formation after mild COVID-19 (dated by TCRdb to the early 2020s). Library creation used 5' RACE. Sequencing was carried out with an Illumina NovaSeq 6000. The public sequencing data were trimmed at Q25 with fastp and processed into clonotypes with MiXCR by TCRdb, which kept only in-frame beta chains. Entries are consolidated by CDR3 protein sequence, retaining the most common genes and DNA. The sample contains roughly 450,000 distinct CDR3 sequences, over 15% of them found a single time. The ten largest clonotypes hold 9% to 15% of the sample. Source material: PBMCs or a T cell subset sorted from them (not recorded which). The receptors derive from an adult woman who had mild COVID-19 (a few samples of this study predate the infection). The sample titles of this study are shuffled in the database, so cell type and time point are left out; the donor was told from shared clones.

The sample holds a few counts of this clonotype. This sequence joins TRBV10-3 and TRBJ2-3; 9 bases fit TRBD2. Germline CDR1 and CDR2: ENHRY and SYGVKD. Germline trimming cut 3 bases from V and 5 bases from J; bases unmatched to any gene: 12. The CDR3 extends over 17 amino acids. Written as DNA, the CDR3 is TGTGCCATCAGTGATGGTAGCGGGGGCCCGGGAGTAGATACGCAGTATTTT. This encodes CAISDGSGGPGVDTQYF.

The rearrangement uses TRBV7-9 and TRBJ1-4; perhaps TRBD1 as D (5 bases). There are 15 residues in the CDR3. Trimming stripped 2 bases from V and 4 bases from J, with 11 bases between. In germline, CDR1 is SEHNR, CDR2 FQNEAQ (reference sequence). The CDR3, as DNA: TGTGCCAGCAGCTTAACTCAGGGCATTAATGAAAAACTGTTTTTT. Protein sequence: CASSLTQGINEKLFF.

A single count supports this clonotype. This chain links TRBV18 with TRBJ1-6; D is unclear. This CDR3 is 14 amino acids long. Germline V CDR1 and CDR2: KGHSH, LQKENI. Trimming pared 3 bases from V and 5 bases from J, leaving 8 bases between. Written as DNA, the CDR3 is TGTGCCAGCTCACCGGAGCAGAATAATTCACCCCTCCACTTT. It yields the protein CASSPEQNNSPLHF.

The chain is built from TRBV25-1 and TRBJ1-1, with D perhaps TRBD1 (6 bases). Trimming removed 0 bases at V and 6 bases at J, with 14 bases between. The germline V gene encodes CDR1 MGHDK and CDR2 SYGVNS. The CDR3 has 15 amino acids. CDR3 in DNA: TGTGCCAGCAGTGAATATTGGGGGGAGGGGGCTGAAGCTTTCTTT. This sequence encodes CASSEYWGEGAEAFF.

This clonotype has a handful of counts. The rearrangement links TRBV9 to TRBJ1-2, with D perhaps TRBD1 (5 bases). CDR1 is SGDLS, CDR2 YYNGEE, per germline. V lost 4 bases and J 8 bases, leaving 30 bases between the germline ends. The CDR3 loop spans 18 amino acids. The CDR3 bases are TGTGCCAGCAGCCCCCCAGTGGGGACGCCTTTTCTTCCTCCCGGCTACACCTTC. Translation: CASSPPVGTPFLPPGYTF. The full variable domain, completed using reference TRBV9 and TRBJ1-2, is DSGVTQTPKHLITATGQRVTLRCSPRSGDLSVYWYQQSLDQGLQFLIQYYNGEERAKGNILERFSAQQFPDLHSELNLSSLELGDSALYFCASSPPVGTPFLPPGYTFGSGTRLTVV.

This clonotype was seen a few times. The chain has TRBV3-1 and TRBJ1-5, with 8 bases identical to TRBD1. CDR1 is LGHDT, CDR2 YNNKEL, per germline (reference sequence). The CDR3 is 14 amino acids. The trim removed 3 bases at V and 7 bases at J, leaving 5 bases unmatched. Here the CDR3 reads CASSQTGVRQPQHF. The CDR3 nucleotides read TGTGCCAGCAGCCAGACAGGGGTCAGGCAGCCCCAGCATTTT.

The J gene is TRBJ2-7, the V gene TRBV20-1; D gene ambiguous. CDR3 size: 11 residues. Per germline, CDR1 DFQATT and CDR2 SNEGSKA (reference sequence). V dropped 1 base and J dropped 6 bases, with 7 bases sitting between them. CDR3 protein: CSARALSEQYF. CDR3 sequence (DNA): TGCAGTGCTAGAGCCCTTAGCGAGCAGTACTTC.

The chain is built from TRBV11-2 and TRBJ2-5, with 8 bases aligning to TRBD1. With V trimmed by 6 bases and J by 4 bases, 10 bases remained unmatched. The germline CDR1 and CDR2 sequences are SGHAT and FQNNGV. This CDR3 contains 15 residues. The CDR3 spells CASSLARGQVETQYF. The CDR3 nucleotides are TGTGCCAGCAGTTTGGCCAGGGGGCAGGTAGAGACCCAGTACTTC. Based on the CDR3 plus reference TRBV11-2 and TRBJ2-5, the full variable domain is EAGVAQSPRYKIIEKRQSVAFWCNPISGHATLYWYQQILGQGPKLLIQFQNNGVVDDSQLPKDRFSAERLKGVDSTLKIQPAKLEDSAVYLCASSLARGQVETQYFGPGTRLLVL.

This clonotype was detected only a few times. V gene TRBV7-8 combines with J gene TRBJ2-5, with 11 bases aligning to TRBD2. The germline V gene encodes CDR1 SGHVS and CDR2 FQNEAQ. V was pared by 4 bases and J by 7 bases, with 14 bases of the junction left unmatched. This CDR3 is 17 amino acids long. The CDR3 nucleotides are TGTGCCAGCAGCTATAGCGGGAGGGCCGATCGGAGGGGGACCCAGTACTTC. This encodes CASSYSGRADRRGTQYF.

The sample holds a few counts of this clonotype. The chain joins TRBV4-1 to TRBJ2-7, with 9 bases lining up with TRBD1. V trimming: 0 bases; J trimming: 11 bases; junction bases outside the gene matches: 11. Germline CDR1 and CDR2: MGHRA and YSYEKL. This CDR3 comprises 15 residues. The CDR3 nucleotides read TGCGCCAGCAGCCAAGAGGGACAGGGATGGTACGGGAAGTACTTC. It yields the protein CASSQEGQGWYGKYF.

This clonotype showed up many times. The chain joins TRBV6-2 or TRBV6-3 to TRBJ2-5; D not certain. The V and J ends lost 4 bases and 4 bases respectively, with 7 bases between them. Germline loops: CDR1 MNHEY, CDR2 SVGEGT. The CDR3 sequence is 12 residues long. The CDR3 loop is CASSSLVETQYF. The CDR3 DNA reads TGTGCCAGCAGTTCACTTGTAGAGACCCAGTACTTC.

The chain recombines TRBV6-1 with TRBJ1-2; TRBD1 matches 10 bases. In germline, CDR1 is MNHNS, CDR2 SASEGT. V trimming: 8 bases; J trimming: 8 bases; junction bases outside the gene matches: 5. The CDR3 is 12 residues long. CDR3 sequence: CASQDRGLGYTF. The CDR3 region has the DNA TGTGCCAGCCAAGACAGGGGGCTCGGCTACACCTTC.

CDR3 DNA: TGTGCCAGCAGTCCATATCGGGGGAGTCAAGAGACCCAGTACTTC. Its translation is CASSPYRGSQETQYF. V gene TRBV27 combines with J gene TRBJ2-5; tentatively, D is TRBD2 (6 bases). Germline values: CDR1 MNHEY, CDR2 SMNVEV (reference sequence). CDR3 length: 15 residues. Trimming left V 5 bases short and J 2 bases short, with 15 bases between.

This clonotype was detected many times. The gene calls are TRBV7-3 and TRBJ2-1; 11 bases align to TRBD2. The V gene end was trimmed by 2 bases and the J gene end by 6 bases; junction bases not matched to a gene: 3. Looked up from germline, CDR1 is SGHTA and CDR2 is FQGTGA. The CDR3 length is 15 residues. CDR3 protein: CASSLELAGGNEQFF. The DNA for the CDR3 is TGTGCCAGCAGCTTAGAGCTAGCGGGAGGCAATGAGCAGTTCTTC.

This clonotype has a handful of counts. The chain combines TRBV25-1 with TRBJ2-1; D is possibly TRBD2 (5 bases). The V end lost 5 bases, the J end lost 6 bases, and 14 bases lay between the germline ends. Germline V gene data show CDR1 as MGHDK and CDR2 as SYGVNS. The CDR3 length is 14 residues. In DNA form, the CDR3 reads TGTGCCAGCAGTTTATTTCAGCGGCCCAATGAGCAGTTCTTC. Translation: CASSLFQRPNEQFF.

This clonotype turned up a few times. This chain uses TRBV18 with TRBJ1-1; no clear D. V dropped 3 bases and J dropped 7 bases, with 6 bases sitting between them. Germline CDR1 KGHSH, CDR2 LQKENI. This CDR3 has 11 amino acids. The CDR3 sequence is CASSPDGEAFF. The CDR3 DNA follows: TGTGCCAGCTCACCGGATGGTGAAGCTTTCTTT. The whole variable domain, filled in from reference TRBV18 and TRBJ1-1, reads NAGVMQNPRHLVRRRGQEARLRCSPMKGHSHVYWYRQLPEEGLKFMVYLQKENIIDESGMPKERFSAEFPKEGPSILRIQQVVRGDSAAYFCASSPDGEAFFGQGTRLTVV.

V usage is TRBV20-1 and J usage is TRBJ2-2; D remains ambiguous. CDR3 size: 13 residues. Germline loops: CDR1 DFQATT, CDR2 SNEGSKA (reference sequence). The V gene lost 6 bases and the J gene lost 1 base, with 9 bases spanning the gap. For the CDR3, the DNA is TGCAGTGCCGCACACGAGAACACCGGGGAGCTGTTTTTT. Its translation is CSAAHENTGELFF.

This clonotype was detected a few times. The J gene is TRBJ2-3, the V gene TRBV7-3; 12 positions agree with TRBD2. CDR3 size: 15 residues. CDR1 is SGHTA, CDR2 FQGTGA, per germline. After removal of 4 bases from V and 5 bases from J, the junction contained 4 bases not matched to a gene. CDR3 region: CASSSSGRAGDTQYF. Written as DNA, the CDR3 is TGTGCCAGCAGCTCTAGCGGGAGGGCCGGAGATACGCAGTATTTT.

The V gene is TRBV5-4, the J gene TRBJ2-4, with 10 bases that match TRBD1. The CDR3 length is 14 residues. Germline assignment: CDR1 SGHNT and CDR2 YYREEE (reference sequence). The J segment lost 9 bases and the V segment lost 2 bases, leaving 5 bases of the junction unmatched. The CDR3 DNA reads as TGTGCCAGCAGCTTAAGACAGGGGGCAAGCATTCAGTACTTC. Amino acids: CASSLRQGASIQYF.

The chain joins TRBV7-2 to TRBJ2-7; 10 nucleotides match TRBD2. The CDR3 has 16 residues. Germline lookup yields CDR1 SGHTA and CDR2 FQGNSA. Germline trimming cut 4 bases from V and 0 bases from J; bases unmatched to any gene: 6. CDR3 loop: CASSSYSGRSSYEQYF. The CDR3 DNA reads as TGTGCCAGCAGCTCCTATAGCGGGAGGAGCTCCTACGAGCAGTACTTC.

This rearrangement joins TRBV20-1 to TRBJ1-2; 8 bases line up with TRBD1. This CDR3 contains 14 residues. The germline V gene has CDR1 DFQATT and CDR2 SNEGSKA (reference sequence). With 3 bases clipped from V and 8 bases from J, the junction kept 11 bases outside the gene matches. CDR3 sequence reads: CSARPGQVPKGYTF. CDR3 nucleotide sequence: TGCAGTGCTAGGCCGGGACAGGTACCTAAAGGCTACACCTTC.

This clonotype was picked up a small number of times. The rearrangement joins TRBV20-1 to TRBJ2-1; no firm D call. The CDR3 runs 14 residues. V gave up 4 bases and J gave up 0 bases, with 10 bases separating them. Germline CDR1 DFQATT, CDR2 SNEGSKA (reference sequence). The CDR3 region is CSATLSRSYNEQFF. CDR3 coding DNA: TGCAGTGCTACTCTTTCCCGCTCCTACAATGAGCAGTTCTTC.

The rearrangement links TRBV20-1 to TRBJ2-7, with D uncertain. This CDR3 has 12 residues. CDR1 is DFQATT and CDR2 is SNEGSKA in the germline V gene (reference sequence). Between the trimmed V and J ends, which lost 1 base and 5 bases, there was a span of 9 bases. DNA for the CDR3: TGCAGTGCTAGAGTCGGTGGGCACGAGCAGTACTTC. Translated: CSARVGGHEQYF.

Here the CDR3 reads CSARVRGRAINTGELFF. Here the CDR3 DNA reads TGCAGTGCTAGAGTGAGAGGACGGGCGATTAATACCGGGGAGCTGTTTTTT. This chain joins TRBV20-1 and TRBJ2-2, with no clear D. The CDR3 loop spans 17 amino acids. The germline gives CDR1 DFQATT, CDR2 SNEGSKA (reference sequence). V was trimmed by 1 base and J by 5 bases, leaving 20 bases between them.

The chain joins TRBV19 to TRBJ1-1; D perhaps matches TRBD1 (6 bases). Looked up from germline, CDR1 is LNHDA and CDR2 is SQIVND (reference sequence). The CDR3 extends over 14 amino acids. The V and J ends lost 6 bases and 11 bases respectively, with 22 bases between them. This CDR3 is CASRTRQATPGAFF. The CDR3 bases are TGTGCCAGTAGGACCCGACAGGCCACTCCCGGGGCTTTCTTT.